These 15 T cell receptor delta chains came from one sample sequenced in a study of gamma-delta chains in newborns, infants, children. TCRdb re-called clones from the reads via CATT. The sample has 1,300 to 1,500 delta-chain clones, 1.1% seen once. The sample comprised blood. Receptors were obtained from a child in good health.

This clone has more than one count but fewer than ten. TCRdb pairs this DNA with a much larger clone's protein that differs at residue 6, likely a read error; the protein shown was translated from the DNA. CDR3 residues: CACDTMSVGDYRSGLIF. The CDR3, as DNA: TGTGCCTGTGACACCATGAGCGTGGGGGACTACCGCTCAGGCCTCATCTTT. The V and J genes are TRDV2 and TRDJ1, with 7 bases that match TRDD3. Unmatched junction bases numbered 20, after V lost 0 bases and J lost 11 bases. CDR3 length: 17 residues. Germline CDR1 and CDR2: GEAIGNYY and EKD.

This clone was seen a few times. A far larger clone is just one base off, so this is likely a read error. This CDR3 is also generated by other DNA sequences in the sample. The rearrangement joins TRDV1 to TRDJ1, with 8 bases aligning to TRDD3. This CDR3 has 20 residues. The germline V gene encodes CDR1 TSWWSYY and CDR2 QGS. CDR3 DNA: TGTGCTCTCGGGGAACAGTCCTACTCCACACTGGGGGTCCACACCGATAAACTCATCTTT. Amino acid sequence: CALGEQSYSTLGVHTDKLIF.

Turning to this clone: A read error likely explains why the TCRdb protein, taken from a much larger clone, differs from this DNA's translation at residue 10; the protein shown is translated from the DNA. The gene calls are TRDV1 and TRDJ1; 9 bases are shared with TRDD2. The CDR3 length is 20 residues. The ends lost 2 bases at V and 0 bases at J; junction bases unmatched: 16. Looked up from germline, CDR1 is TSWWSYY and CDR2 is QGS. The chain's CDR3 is CALGERPSYHPGGHTDKLIF. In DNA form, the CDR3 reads TGTGCTCTTGGGGAAAGGCCTTCCTACCACCCGGGGGGCCACACCGATAAACTCATCTTT.

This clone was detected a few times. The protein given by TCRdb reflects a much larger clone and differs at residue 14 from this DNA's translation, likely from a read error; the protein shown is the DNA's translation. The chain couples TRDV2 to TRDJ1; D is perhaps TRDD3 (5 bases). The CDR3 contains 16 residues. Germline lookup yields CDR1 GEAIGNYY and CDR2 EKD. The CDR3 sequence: CACDTVGRRGPIKPIF. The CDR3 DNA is TGTGCCTGTGACACCGTTGGGAGGAGGGGACCTATCAAACCCATCTTT.

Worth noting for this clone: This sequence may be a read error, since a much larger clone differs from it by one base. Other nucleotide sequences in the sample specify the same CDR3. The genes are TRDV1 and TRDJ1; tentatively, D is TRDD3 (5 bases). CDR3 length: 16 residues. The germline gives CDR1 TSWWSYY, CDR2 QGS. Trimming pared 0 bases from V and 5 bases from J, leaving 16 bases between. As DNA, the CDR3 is TGTGCTCTTGGGGAACTCGCTGGGTGGGGTACTGATAAACTCATCTTT. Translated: CALGELAGWGTDKLIF.

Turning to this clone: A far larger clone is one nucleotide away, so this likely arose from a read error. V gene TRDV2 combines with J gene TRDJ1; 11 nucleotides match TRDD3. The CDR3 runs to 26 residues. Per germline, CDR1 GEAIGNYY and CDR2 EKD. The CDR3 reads CARDTLSIGLPTELPGGYTYTDKLIF. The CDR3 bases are TGTGCCCGTGACACCTTGTCGATTGGACTTCCTACCGAACTCCCTGGGGGATACACGTACACCGATAAACTCATCTTT.

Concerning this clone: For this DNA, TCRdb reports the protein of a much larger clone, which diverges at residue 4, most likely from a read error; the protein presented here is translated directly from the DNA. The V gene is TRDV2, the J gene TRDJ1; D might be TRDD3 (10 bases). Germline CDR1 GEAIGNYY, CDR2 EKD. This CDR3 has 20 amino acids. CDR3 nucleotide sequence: TGTGCCTGTGGCACCCTTCCTACTGGGGGATCGGGTCGGTACACCGATAAACTCATCTTT. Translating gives CACGTLPTGGSGRYTDKLIF.

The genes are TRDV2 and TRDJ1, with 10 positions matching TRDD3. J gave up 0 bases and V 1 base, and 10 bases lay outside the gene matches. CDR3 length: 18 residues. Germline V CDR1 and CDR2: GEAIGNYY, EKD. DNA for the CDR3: TGTGCCTGTGACACTCTGGGACGGGGGATACGTAACACCGATAAACTCATCTTT. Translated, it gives CACDTLGRGIRNTDKLIF.

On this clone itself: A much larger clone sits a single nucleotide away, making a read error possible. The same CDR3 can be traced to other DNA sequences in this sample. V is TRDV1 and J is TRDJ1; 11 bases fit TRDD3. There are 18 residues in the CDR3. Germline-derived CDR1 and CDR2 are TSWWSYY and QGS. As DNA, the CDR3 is TGCGCTCTTGGGGAACTTCCTATCGCTTGGGGGATACGGGGTAAACTCATCTTT. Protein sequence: CALGELPIAWGIRGKLIF.

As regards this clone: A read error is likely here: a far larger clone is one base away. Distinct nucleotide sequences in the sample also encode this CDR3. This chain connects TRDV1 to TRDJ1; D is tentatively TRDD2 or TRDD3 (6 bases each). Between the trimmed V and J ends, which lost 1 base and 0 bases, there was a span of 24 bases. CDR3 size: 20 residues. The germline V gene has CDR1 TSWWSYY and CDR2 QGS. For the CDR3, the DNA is TGTGCTCTTGGGGAACAGTCCTACTCCACATTGGGGGTCCACACCGATAAACTCATCTTT. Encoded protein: CALGEQSYSTLGVHTDKLIF.

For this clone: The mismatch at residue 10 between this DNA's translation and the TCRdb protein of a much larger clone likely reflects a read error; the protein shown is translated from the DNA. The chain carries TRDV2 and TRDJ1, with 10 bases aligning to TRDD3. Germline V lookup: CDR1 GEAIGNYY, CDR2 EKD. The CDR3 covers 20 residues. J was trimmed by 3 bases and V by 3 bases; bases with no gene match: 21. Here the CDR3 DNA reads TGTGCCTGTGACCGATTACTGGGGGATGCGGGATTACATAGGGCCGATAAACTCATCTTT. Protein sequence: CACDRLLGDAGLHRADKLIF.

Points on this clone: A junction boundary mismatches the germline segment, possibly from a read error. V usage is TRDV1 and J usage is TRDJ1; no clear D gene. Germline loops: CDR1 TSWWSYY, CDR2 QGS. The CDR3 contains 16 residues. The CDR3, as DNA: TGTGCTCTTGGGGAACTAAGAGTCCTCCTCCGAGAGAAACGCATCTTT. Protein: CALGELRVLLREKRIF.

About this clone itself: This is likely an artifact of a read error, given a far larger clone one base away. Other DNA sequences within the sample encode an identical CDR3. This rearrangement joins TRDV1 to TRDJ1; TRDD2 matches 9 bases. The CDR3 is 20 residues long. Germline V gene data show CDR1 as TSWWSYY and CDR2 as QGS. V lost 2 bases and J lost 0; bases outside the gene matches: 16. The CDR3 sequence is CALGERPSYYPGGHTDKLIF. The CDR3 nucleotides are TGTGCTCTTGGGGAAAGGCCTTCCTACTACCCAGGGGGCCACACCGATAAACTCATCTTT.

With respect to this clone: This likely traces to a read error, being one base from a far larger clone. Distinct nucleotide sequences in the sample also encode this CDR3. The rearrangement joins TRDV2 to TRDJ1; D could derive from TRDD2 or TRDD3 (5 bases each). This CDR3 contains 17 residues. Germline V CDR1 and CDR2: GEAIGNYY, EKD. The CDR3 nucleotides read TGTGCCTGTGACACGCTCTCTGGGCCTTCGGACACCGATAAGCTCATCTTT. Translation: CACDTLSGPSDTDKLIF.

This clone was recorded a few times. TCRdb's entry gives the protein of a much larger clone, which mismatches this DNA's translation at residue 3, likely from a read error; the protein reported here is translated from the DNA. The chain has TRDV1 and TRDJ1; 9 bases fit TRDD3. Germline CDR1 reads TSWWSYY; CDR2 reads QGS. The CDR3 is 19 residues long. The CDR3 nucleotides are TGTGCTCCTGGGGATCCGGCTCTGTACTGGGGGACTCTCATCGATAAACTCATCTTT. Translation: CAPGDPALYWGTLIDKLIF.